These 31 T cell receptor beta chains originate from one sample sequenced in a study of a mutant IDH1 vaccine in newly diagnosed glioma. Here immunoSEQ multiplex PCR was the method, and the copy in TCRdb shows in-frame clones only, minus some. This table holds fewer than 45,000 clones, roughly 89% found once. Their antigens remain unidentified. The time point was: week 11, during vaccination. Alongside topical imiquimod, each dose of vaccine comprised 300 ug of mutant IDH1 20-mer peptide. Material: PBMCs, obtained from a glioma patient whose treatment included an IDH1 peptide vaccine. The receptors come from a man aged 35-49 years with glioma.

The rearrangement joins TRBV5-4 to TRBJ2-1; D call uncertain. V dropped 0 bases and J dropped 14 bases, with 15 bases sitting between them. Per the germline V gene, CDR1 is SGHNT and CDR2 is YYREEE (reference sequence). The length of the CDR3 is 13 residues. CDR3 sequence reads: CASSLAVGLGEFF. The DNA for the CDR3 is TGTGCCAGCAGCTTGGCCGTGGGCCTCGGCGAGTTCTTC. Drawing the rest from reference TRBV5-4 and TRBJ2-1, the complete variable domain is ETGVTQSPTHLIKTRGQQVTLRCSSQSGHNTVSWYQQALGQGPQFIFQYYREEENGRGNFPPRFSGLQFPNYSSELNVNALELDDSALYLCASSLAVGLGEFFGPGTRLTVL.

In this sample, this clone turned up once. This sequence joins TRBV9 and TRBJ1-2, with D possibly matching TRBD1 (6 bases). V lost 4 bases, J lost 8 bases, and 21 bases lay in between. The CDR3 is 15 residues long. CDR1 and CDR2 (germline): SGDLS, YYNGEE. CDR3 region: CASSSSGGRGSGYTF. DNA of the CDR3: TGTGCCAGCAGCTCATCTGGGGGGCGCGGTAGCGGCTACACCTTC.

The chain joins TRBV7-4 to TRBJ2-4; the match to TRBD2 covers 8 bases. The CDR3 sequence is 18 residues long. Germline loops: CDR1 SGHVT, CDR2 SQSDAQ. V was pared by 3 bases and J by 3 bases, with 13 bases of the junction left unmatched. The CDR3 DNA reads as TGTGCCAGCAGCTTTGGGATCGGGCGGCGGGAGGTCAAAAACATTCAGTACTTC. Protein sequence: CASSFGIGRREVKNIQYF.

This clone was counted a single time. The chain links TRBV7-9 to TRBJ2-7; unclear D gene. CDR3 size: 11 residues. Germline loops: CDR1 SEHNR, CDR2 FQNEAQ (reference sequence). V lost 5 bases and J 4 bases, leaving 6 bases between the germline ends. Here the CDR3 DNA reads TGTGCCAGCAGCACCCAGTACGAGCAGTACTTC. Its translation: CASSTQYEQYF.

In this sample, this clone turned up once. The chain links TRBV25-1 to TRBJ2-3; 8 nucleotides match TRBD2. With 8 bases clipped from V and 2 bases from J, the junction kept 9 bases outside the gene matches. CDR1 and CDR2 (germline): MGHDK, SYGVNS. This CDR3 region has 15 residues. CDR3 sequence (DNA): TGTGCCAGCCAAAGAGCGGGAGCGAACACAGATACGCAGTATTTT. Translation gives CASQRAGANTDTQYF. Drawing the rest from reference TRBV25-1 and TRBJ2-3, the complete variable domain is EADIYQTPRYLVIGTGKKITLECSQTMGHDKMYWYQQDPGMELHLIHYSYGVNSTEKGDLSSESTVSRIRTEHFPLTLESARPSHTSQYLCASQRAGANTDTQYFGPGTRLTVL.

The chain joins TRBV6-1 to TRBJ2-2; 9 bases match TRBD2. The CDR3 totals 15 residues. V shed 6 bases, J shed 4 bases, and the junction held 6 bases outside the gene matches. CDR1 and CDR2 from the germline V gene are MNHNS and SASEGT. CDR3 in amino acids: CASSRAGGATGELFF. The CDR3 DNA reads as TGTGCCAGCAGCCGAGCGGGAGGAGCCACCGGGGAGCTGTTTTTT.

The chain carries TRBV6-1 and TRBJ2-7; 8 bases are a match to TRBD1. The trim removed 8 bases at V and 3 bases at J, leaving 3 bases unmatched. This CDR3 region has 12 residues. Germline CDR1 and CDR2: MNHNS and SASEGT. The CDR3 DNA sequence: TGTGCCAGCGGACAGGGTGGCTACGAGCAGTACTTC. This codes for CASGQGGYEQYF.

The V call is TRBV5-4, the J call TRBJ2-7, with D possibly TRBD1 on 6 matching bases. The CDR3 extends over 13 amino acids. Germline V gives CDR1 SGHNT, CDR2 YYREEE (reference sequence). Deletions cut 3 bases from V and 2 bases from J, with 9 bases between. CDR3 in amino acids: CASSSRGTYEQYF. CDR3 coding DNA: TGTGCCAGCAGCTCGAGGGGGACCTACGAGCAGTACTTC.

This chain connects TRBV5-4 to TRBJ2-7; D not certain. Trimming took off 0 bases at V and 2 bases at J, with 9 bases between the two ends. CDR3 length: 14 residues. Germline V gives CDR1 SGHNT, CDR2 YYREEE (reference sequence). As DNA, the CDR3 is TGTGCCAGCAGCTTGGAGGATGCCCCCTACGAGCAGTACTTC. It translates to CASSLEDAPYEQYF.

This clone showed up just once. V gene TRBV25-1 combines with J gene TRBJ1-6, with D possibly matching TRBD1 (5 bases). The CDR3 sequence is 14 residues long. Germline CDR1 reads MGHDK; CDR2 reads SYGVNS. Trimming stripped 3 bases from V and 10 bases from J, with 13 bases between. CDR3 protein: CASSEGGFRSPLHF. The CDR3 DNA is TGTGCCAGCAGTGAGGGGGGTTTCAGGTCACCCCTCCACTTT. The whole variable domain, filled in from reference TRBV25-1 and TRBJ1-6, reads EADIYQTPRYLVIGTGKKITLECSQTMGHDKMYWYQQDPGMELHLIHYSYGVNSTEKGDLSSESTVSRIRTEHFPLTLESARPSHTSQYLCASSEGGFRSPLHFGNGTRLTVT.

Judged by abundance, this clone is medium-sized. The CDR3 loop is CATSRARTGGTEAFF. The CDR3 bases are TGTGCCACCAGCAGAGCTAGGACAGGGGGCACTGAAGCTTTCTTT. The chain carries TRBV15 and TRBJ1-1, with 10 bases fitting TRBD1. Germline values: CDR1 LNHNV, CDR2 YYDKDF (reference sequence). The CDR3 sequence is 15 residues long. J gave up 4 bases and V 1 base, and 3 bases lay outside the gene matches.

The chain combines TRBV9 with TRBJ2-7; D is undetermined. Germline CDR1 and CDR2: SGDLS and YYNGEE. V was pared by 1 base and J by 3 bases, with 14 bases between. CDR3 length: 15 amino acids. The CDR3 spells CASSVSEASIYEQYF. CDR3 sequence (DNA): TGTGCCAGCAGCGTATCCGAAGCCTCGATCTACGAGCAGTACTTC. Based on the CDR3 plus reference TRBV9 and TRBJ2-7, the full variable domain is DSGVTQTPKHLITATGQRVTLRCSPRSGDLSVYWYQQSLDQGLQFLIQYYNGEERAKGNILERFSAQQFPDLHSELNLSSLELGDSALYFCASSVSEASIYEQYFGPGTRLTVT.

This chain joins TRBV9 and TRBJ1-4, with D perhaps TRBD1 (6 bases). The CDR3 consists of 14 residues. V shed 2 bases and J shed 7 bases, with 12 bases lying between them. Germline V gene sequence: CDR1 SGDLS, CDR2 YYNGEE. CDR3 protein: CASSVAQGAEKLFF. The CDR3 coding sequence is TGTGCCAGCAGCGTGGCACAGGGCGCTGAAAAACTGTTTTTT. Based on the CDR3 plus reference TRBV9 and TRBJ1-4, the full variable domain is DSGVTQTPKHLITATGQRVTLRCSPRSGDLSVYWYQQSLDQGLQFLIQYYNGEERAKGNILERFSAQQFPDLHSELNLSSLELGDSALYFCASSVAQGAEKLFFGSGTQLSVL.

The chain couples TRBV7-3 to TRBJ2-5; 11 bases agree with TRBD1. In germline, CDR1 is SGHTA, CDR2 FQGTGA. The length of the CDR3 is 16 residues. J gave up 4 bases and V 8 bases, and 12 bases lay outside the gene matches. CDR3 region: CASPLGTGGTPETQYF. CDR3 in DNA: TGTGCCAGCCCCCTAGGGACAGGGGGGACTCCAGAGACCCAGTACTTC.

This sequence joins TRBV7-8 and TRBJ2-4; TRBD1 aligns across 10 bases. The germline CDR1 and CDR2 sequences are SGHVS and FQNEAQ. CDR3 length: 17 residues. V dropped 5 bases and J dropped 1; count of bases not matched to a gene: 8. The DNA of the CDR3 is TGTGCCAGCAGCGCCCGACAGGGGGCGCGGGCCAAAAACATTCAGTACTTC. Translation: CASSARQGARAKNIQYF. The whole variable domain, filled in from reference TRBV7-8 and TRBJ2-4, reads GAGVSQSPRYKVAKRGQDVALRCDPISGHVSLFWYQQALGQGPEFLTYFQNEAQLDKSGLPSDRFFAERPEGSVSTLKIQRTQQEDSAVYLCASSARQGARAKNIQYFGAGTRLSVL.

CDR3 bases: TGCGCCAGCAGCCAAGAAGGCGGGTCTACCTACGAGCAGTACTTC. Its protein product is CASSQEGGSTYEQYF. The J gene is TRBJ2-7, the V gene TRBV4-1; D perhaps matches TRBD2 (5 bases). V lost 0 bases and J lost 2, with 11 bases in between. Germline-derived CDR1 and CDR2 are MGHRA and YSYEKL. This CDR3 has 15 residues.

V is TRBV7-2 and J is TRBJ1-3; the match to TRBD1 covers 7 bases. The germline CDR1 and CDR2 sequences are SGHTA and FQGNSA. With 4 bases clipped from V and 0 bases from J, the junction kept 3 bases outside the gene matches. The CDR3 loop spans 15 amino acids. The CDR3 spells CASSSTGRSGNTIYF. The CDR3 DNA reads TGTGCCAGCAGCTCGACAGGGCGCTCTGGAAACACCATATATTTT.

The rearrangement uses TRBV2 and TRBJ2-5; 8 bases are a match to TRBD1. CDR3 length: 14 residues. Germline V CDR1 and CDR2: SNHLY, FYNNEI. The ends lost 6 bases at V and 1 base at J; junction bases unmatched: 4. The CDR3 spells CASSGQGIQETQYF. In nucleotides, the CDR3 is TGTGCCAGCAGCGGACAGGGAATCCAAGAGACCCAGTACTTC.

In its sample, this clone was seen a few times. The rearrangement links TRBV29-1 to TRBJ1-1; tentatively, D is TRBD1 (5 bases). Per germline, CDR1 SQVTM and CDR2 ANQGSEA. Trimming pared 3 bases from V and 7 bases from J, leaving 15 bases between. The CDR3 is 13 amino acids. The CDR3 loop is CSVENQGGGEAFF. CDR3 sequence (DNA): TGCAGCGTTGAGAATCAGGGCGGCGGTGAAGCTTTCTTT. The full variable domain, rest sourced from reference TRBV29-1 and TRBJ1-1, is SAVISQKPSRDICQRGTSLTIQCQVDSQVTMMFWYRQQPGQSLTLIATANQGSEATYESGFVIDKFPISRPNLTFSTLTVSNMSPEDSSIYLCSVENQGGGEAFFGQGTRLTVV.

The chain combines TRBV29-1 with TRBJ2-6, with D possibly being TRBD1 (6 bases). The germline V gene encodes CDR1 SQVTM and CDR2 ANQGSEA. This CDR3 comprises 16 residues. V was pared by 8 bases and J by 0 bases, with 17 bases between. As DNA, the CDR3 is TGCAGCCCATGGACAGAACAAACCTCTGGGGCCAACGTCCTGACTTTC. Translation: CSPWTEQTSGANVLTF. The whole variable domain, remainder taken from reference TRBV29-1 and TRBJ2-6, is SAVISQKPSRDICQRGTSLTIQCQVDSQVTMMFWYRQQPGQSLTLIATANQGSEATYESGFVIDKFPISRPNLTFSTLTVSNMSPEDSSIYLCSPWTEQTSGANVLTFGAGSRLTVL.

The chain is built from TRBV5-4 and TRBJ2-5; TRBD2 aligns across 11 bases. J was trimmed by 1 base and V by 1 base; bases with no gene match: 0. Germline assignment: CDR1 SGHNT and CDR2 YYREEE (reference sequence). The CDR3 sequence is 15 residues long. The CDR3 region is CASSLTSGGQETQYF. DNA of the CDR3: TGTGCCAGCAGCTTGACTAGCGGGGGCCAAGAGACCCAGTACTTC. The full variable domain, its missing parts supplied by reference TRBV5-4 and TRBJ2-5, is ETGVTQSPTHLIKTRGQQVTLRCSSQSGHNTVSWYQQALGQGPQFIFQYYREEENGRGNFPPRFSGLQFPNYSSELNVNALELDDSALYLCASSLTSGGQETQYFGPGTRLLVL.

V gene TRBV6-5 combines with J gene TRBJ1-1, with D possibly being TRBD1 (5 bases). V was pared by 2 bases and J by 4 bases, with 14 bases between. The CDR3 covers 15 residues. CDR1 and CDR2 (germline): MNHEY, SVGAGI. The CDR3 region is CASSYLDPGSTEAFF. The DNA for the CDR3 is TGTGCCAGCAGTTACCTTGACCCAGGGAGCACTGAAGCTTTCTTT.

This clone came up once. The rearrangement joins TRBV19 to TRBJ2-1; D not certain. Looked up from germline, CDR1 is LNHDA and CDR2 is SQIVND (reference sequence). Between the trimmed V and J ends, which lost 5 bases and 0 bases, there was a span of 11 bases. CDR3 length equals 15 residues. In DNA form, the CDR3 reads TGTGCCAGTAGTTCCCTGGCGAACTCCTACAATGAGCAGTTCTTC. This encodes CASSSLANSYNEQFF. The full variable domain, its missing parts supplied by reference TRBV19 and TRBJ2-1, is DGGITQSPKYLFRKEGQNVTLSCEQNLNHDAMYWYRQDPGQGLRLIYYSQIVNDFQKGDIAEGYSVSREKKESFPLTVTSAQKNPTAFYLCASSSLANSYNEQFFGPGTRLTVL.

The chain recombines TRBV9 with TRBJ1-2; no firm D call. From germline, CDR1 is SGDLS and CDR2 YYNGEE. The CDR3 length is 12 residues. Trimming shortened V by 4 bases and J by 7 bases, and 11 bases separated the two germline ends. The CDR3 DNA is TGTGCCAGCAGCTCCCAGGTTCGTGGCTACACCTTC. This translates into CASSSQVRGYTF.

The rearrangement joins TRBV5-1 to TRBJ1-2, with D perhaps TRBD1 (6 bases). CDR3 length: 14 amino acids. V lost 1 base and J 4 bases, leaving 11 bases between the germline ends. Germline V lookup: CDR1 SGHRS, CDR2 YFSETQ. The CDR3 region has the DNA TGCGCCAGCAGCTTGATGGGGGCGGGCTATGGCTACACCTTC. This gives the protein CASSLMGAGYGYTF.

The chain employs TRBV4-3 and TRBJ2-2; 9 positions agree with TRBD2. The CDR3 length is 15 residues. Germline CDR1 LGHNA, CDR2 YSLEER. V lost 1 base and J lost 5; bases outside the gene matches: 2. The CDR3 reads CASSQGTSGTGELFF. The CDR3 DNA sequence: TGCGCCAGCAGCCAAGGCACTAGCGGGACCGGGGAGCTGTTTTTT.

V gene TRBV5-1 combines with J gene TRBJ1-2, with D perhaps matching TRBD1 (6 bases). Germline lookup yields CDR1 SGHRS and CDR2 YFSETQ. The CDR3 has 14 residues. Trimming stripped 4 bases from V and 6 bases from J, with 16 bases between. CDR3 region: CASSDGRGLHGYTF. CDR3 sequence (DNA): TGCGCCAGCAGCGACGGTAGGGGGTTGCATGGCTACACCTTC.

This chain uses TRBV7-2 with TRBJ2-5; TRBD2 agrees at 7 bases. The ends lost 0 bases at V and 1 base at J; junction bases unmatched: 11. The CDR3 loop spans 18 amino acids. The V gene's germline CDR1 is SGHTA and CDR2 FQGNSA. CDR3 in DNA: TGTGCCAGCAGCTTAGCGTTGGGGGAGCGGGGTATCCAAGAGACCCAGTACTTC. Amino acid sequence: CASSLALGERGIQETQYF.

The gene calls are TRBV5-1 and TRBJ2-5; possibly TRBD2 for D (6 bases). The DNA end is more similar to TRBJ2-7, so the J call may be wrong. The CDR3 spans 15 residues. The germline gives CDR1 SGHRS, CDR2 YFSETQ. CDR3 nucleotides: TGCGCCAGCAGGACCACAAATCGGAGGGGCTACGAGCAGTACTTC. Translation gives CASRTTNRRGYEQYF.

This clone was counted between two and nine times. The chain couples TRBV7-9 to TRBJ1-2; 7 nucleotides match TRBD1. The junction had 4 bases not matched to a gene; V was cut back by 11 bases and J by 4 bases. The CDR3 has 11 amino acids. The germline CDR1 and CDR2 sequences are SEHNR and FQNEAQ (reference sequence). CDR3 sequence: CAAEGAYGYTF. In nucleotides, the CDR3 is TGTGCCGCAGAGGGGGCCTATGGCTACACCTTC.

This rearrangement joins TRBV6-5 to TRBJ1-5; 9 nucleotides match TRBD1. Germline V gives CDR1 MNHEY, CDR2 SVGAGI. This CDR3 has 15 residues. V gave up 6 bases and J gave up 4 bases; unmatched junction bases: 7. The CDR3 nucleotides read TGTGCCAGCAGGCAAACAGGGGGCGTAAATCAGCCCCAGCATTTT. Protein: CASRQTGGVNQPQHF.